The 3 T cell receptor beta chains below were found in one sample sequenced in a study of PD-L1 blockade in urothelial cancer. Here immunoSEQ multiplex PCR was the method, and the copy in TCRdb shows in-frame clones only, minus some. The sample contains 53,000 or so clones, about 86% of which appear only once. The source material was PBMCs, sampled around atezolizumab (anti-PD-L1) treatment. The receptors originated from a man aged 55 to 70 with urothelial cancer.

This sequence joins TRBV7-9 and TRBJ1-1, with a weak D call TRBD1 (5 bases). Germline V lookup: CDR1 SEHNR, CDR2 FQNEAQ (reference sequence). Trimming took 5 bases from V and 4 from J, leaving 11 bases between them. The CDR3 covers 13 residues. Here the CDR3 reads CASSPGHATEAFF. The CDR3 DNA reads as TGTGCCAGCAGCCCCGGACACGCCACTGAAGCTTTCTTT.

The chain is built from TRBV27 and TRBJ2-7; D is possibly TRBD1 (5 bases). Germline V lookup: CDR1 MNHEY, CDR2 SMNVEV (reference sequence). This CDR3 comprises 15 residues. V was shortened by 3 bases and J by 1 base, with 13 bases between the two germline ends. The CDR3 here is CASSFGQGGSYEQYF. The CDR3 DNA follows: TGTGCCAGCAGTTTTGGGCAGGGTGGGTCCTACGAGCAGTACTTC.

The chain couples TRBV7-2 to TRBJ2-3, with TRBD1 matching over 8 bases. This CDR3 comprises 16 residues. J gave up 2 bases and V 5 bases, and 9 bases lay outside the gene matches. CDR1 is SGHTA and CDR2 is FQGNSA in the germline V gene. CDR3 amino acids: CASSPPRTGITDTQYF. DNA for the CDR3: TGTGCCAGCAGCCCGCCCAGGACAGGGATCACAGATACGCAGTATTTT.